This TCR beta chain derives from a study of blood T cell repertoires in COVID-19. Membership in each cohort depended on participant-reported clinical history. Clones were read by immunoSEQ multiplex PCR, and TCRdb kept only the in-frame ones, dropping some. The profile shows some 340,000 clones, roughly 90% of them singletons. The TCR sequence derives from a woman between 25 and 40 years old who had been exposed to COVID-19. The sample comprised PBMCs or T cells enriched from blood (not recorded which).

The CDR3 loop reads CASSVEGLPYEQYF. DNA for the CDR3: TGTGCCAGCAGCGTAGAGGGGCTCCCCTACGAGCAGTACTTC. J is TRBJ2-7 and V is TRBV9; D may be TRBD1 (5 bases). The germline V and J ends were trimmed by 0 bases and 2 bases, with 9 bases remaining between them. CDR1 and CDR2 (germline): SGDLS, YYNGEE. The CDR3 consists of 14 residues.